This TCR beta chain is from a study of PD-1 blockade in classical Hodgkin lymphoma. Points from the study as a whole: Before treatment, complete responders showed about the same diversity as newly diagnosed patients.

Stated time point: cycle 4 day 1 (C4D1), after 6 weeks of nivolumab. Each patient relapsed following autologous stem cell transplantation, and prior brentuximab vedotin exposure differed. As to this clone: Its matching antigen is unknown.

TCRdb's table, derived via immunoSEQ multiplex PCR, lists solely in-frame clones and lacks some. Of roughly 60,000 clones listed, under 95% are singletons. Germline CDR1 and CDR2: LGHNA and YNFKEQ. This CDR3 is 15 amino acids long. Trimming cost V 3 bases and J 4 bases, with 13 bases left between them. The sequence came from a human donor with classical Hodgkin lymphoma. This material consisted of peripheral blood mononuclear cells (PBMCs), taken before the fourth cycle of nivolumab. The chain carries TRBV4-2 and TRBJ2-4; D not certain. The CDR3 region is CASSQSAQQKNIQYF. The DNA of the CDR3 is TGTGCCAGCAGCCAGTCGGCGCAACAGAAAAACATTCAGTACTTC.